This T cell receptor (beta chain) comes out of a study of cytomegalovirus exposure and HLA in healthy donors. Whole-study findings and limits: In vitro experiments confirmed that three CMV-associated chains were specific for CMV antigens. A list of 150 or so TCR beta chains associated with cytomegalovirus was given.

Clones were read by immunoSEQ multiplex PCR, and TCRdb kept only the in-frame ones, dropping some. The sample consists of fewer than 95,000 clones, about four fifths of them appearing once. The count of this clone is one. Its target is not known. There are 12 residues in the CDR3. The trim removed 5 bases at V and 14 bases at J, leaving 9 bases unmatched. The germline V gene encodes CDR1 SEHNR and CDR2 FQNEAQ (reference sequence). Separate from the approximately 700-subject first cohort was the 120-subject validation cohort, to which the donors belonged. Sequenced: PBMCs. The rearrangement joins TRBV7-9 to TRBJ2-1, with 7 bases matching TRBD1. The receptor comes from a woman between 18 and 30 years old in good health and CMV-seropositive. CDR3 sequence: CASSLGTAIEFF. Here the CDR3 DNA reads TGTGCCAGCAGCCTCGGGACAGCTATAGAGTTCTTC. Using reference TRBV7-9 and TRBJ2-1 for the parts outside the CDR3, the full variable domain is DTGVSQNPRHKITKRGQNVTFRCDPISEHNRLYWYRQTLGQGPEFLTYFQNEAQLEKSRLLSDRFSAERPKGSFSTLEIQRTEQGDSAMYLCASSLGTAIEFFGPGTRLTVL.